The clone carrying this T cell receptor (beta chain) was picked up one time. The same CDR3 arises from other DNA sequences in this sample as well. This sample was taken from a study of T cell responses to AZD1222 COVID-19 vaccine. Produced via immunoSEQ multiplex PCR; TCRdb's table is partial and in-frame only. The sample consists of about 160,000 clones, around 92% of them appearing once. The germline V and J ends were trimmed by 1 base and 7 bases, with 7 bases remaining between them. The CDR3 extends over 12 amino acids. The V gene's germline CDR1 is SGHAT and CDR2 FQNNGV. This TCR was sampled from an adult in good health. Sequenced material: peripheral blood, taken on day 0 of MenACWY control vaccination. The J gene is TRBJ1-1, the V gene TRBV11-2, with D possibly matching TRBD1 (5 bases). The CDR3 bases are TGTGCCAGCAGCTTAGGCCAGGGTGAAGCTTTCTTT. Amino acid sequence: CASSLGQGEAFF. The entire variable domain, with the rest obtained from reference TRBV11-2 and TRBJ1-1, is as follows: EAGVAQSPRYKIIEKRQSVAFWCNPISGHATLYWYQQILGQGPKLLIQFQNNGVVDDSQLPKDRFSAERLKGVDSTLKIQPAKLEDSAVYLCASSLGQGEAFFGQGTRLTVV.